This TCR beta chain was sequenced in a study of human T cells and chemical hapten exposure. Study as a whole: Sensitizing treatment utilized 2% DPC over a 2 cm by 2 cm portion of upper inner arm skin. Across the whole study, which lasted approximately 23 weeks, patients were given diphenylcyclopropenone on the scalp once a week.

General observations from the study: TCRs exceeding a frequency of 1 in 1000 stayed unchanged under DPC sensitization.

This sample's time point: patch test 2, 6 weeks after DPC sensitization. Treatment in this sample: therapeutic diphenylcyclopropenone sensitization with weekly scalp DPC. The study enrolled 18 to 70-year-old alopecia patients suitable for DPC. Points on this clonotype: Its target is not known.

This CDR3 spans 16 amino acids. TCRdb reprocessed the RACE reads via MiXCR and lists one record per CDR3 protein. The repertoire has tens of thousands of distinct CDR3 sequences, roughly 3.3% of them found once; the top ten carry 6.5% to 8%. The clonotype was recovered from a man aged 40-50 years with alopecia areata. Some clones in this sample may be carry-over from other donors' samples. The chain uses TRBV21-1 and TRBJ2-2; TRBD2 is the table's D call, not checked against the DNA. TRBV21-1 is a recognized pseudogene. This sample comprised whole blood, obtained in connection with sensitization to the hapten diphenylcyclopropenone (DPC). As DNA, the CDR3 is TGTGCCAGCAGCTGGCCCGACAGTCCCCCGGCCGGGGAGCTGTTTTTT. This translates into CASSWPDSPPAGELFF.